These 15 T cell receptor beta chains originate from one sample sequenced in a study of cytomegalovirus exposure and HLA in healthy donors. PCR amplification relied on 60 Vbeta primers (plus 13 Jbeta primers). TCRdb's table, derived via immunoSEQ multiplex PCR, lists solely in-frame clones and lacks some. The sample holds under 200,000 clones; around 81% are singletons and the top ten take around 1.9%. Sequencing was done on a sample of PBMCs. All receptors derive from a young woman in good health and CMV-seropositive.

V gene TRBV9 combines with J gene TRBJ2-7; 8 bases are shared with TRBD2. The CDR3 spans 15 residues. Germline values: CDR1 SGDLS, CDR2 YYNGEE. The V and J ends lost 4 bases and 6 bases, in that order; junction bases with no gene match: 12. The CDR3 here is CASSLDLGGGREQYF. CDR3 nucleotide sequence: TGTGCCAGCAGCCTAGACCTCGGGGGGGGCCGCGAGCAGTACTTC.

CDR3 nucleotides: TGTGCCAGCAGTGAAGGAAGTGGAGGCAATGAGCAGTTCTTC. Residues: CASSEGSGGNEQFF. The chain recombines TRBV6-1 with TRBJ2-1; D is possibly TRBD2 (5 bases). The germline V and J ends were trimmed by 1 base and 6 bases, with 10 bases remaining between them. CDR1 is MNHNS, CDR2 SASEGT, per germline. The CDR3 contains 14 residues.

The chain links TRBV7-7 to TRBJ2-3; 13 bases are shared with TRBD2. The CDR3 spans 16 residues. V gave up 5 bases and J gave up 5 bases; unmatched junction bases: 7. Germline-derived CDR1 and CDR2 are SSHAT and FNYEAQ (reference sequence). The CDR3 DNA follows: TGTGCCAGCAGCCTCGGACTAGCGGGGGAAAGAGATACGCAGTATTTT. Amino acids: CASSLGLAGERDTQYF.

The V gene is TRBV6-5, the J gene TRBJ2-3; 8 nucleotides match TRBD2. The germline V gene has CDR1 MNHEY and CDR2 SVGAGI. The CDR3 has 15 amino acids. With V trimmed by 10 bases and J by 6 bases, 15 bases remained unmatched. The CDR3, as DNA: TGTGCCACTGGAAGGGGGGGCCGGGGGGGGGATACGCAGTATTTT. The encoded protein is CATGRGGRGGDTQYF.

The V call is TRBV7-3, the J call TRBJ2-7; D perhaps matches TRBD1 (6 bases). Germline V gives CDR1 SGHTA, CDR2 FQGTGA. V lost 5 bases to trimming and J lost 5 bases, with 25 bases between them. CDR3 length equals 17 residues. CDR3 region: CASSPTRQVSKTHEQYV. CDR3 in DNA: TGTGCCAGCAGCCCAACCCGACAGGTGAGTAAAACCCACGAGCAGTACGTC.

V is TRBV7-3 and J is TRBJ1-2, with 7 nucleotides matching TRBD1. J lost 5 bases, V lost 1 base, and 7 bases had no gene match. The CDR3 runs 15 residues. Germline V gene sequence: CDR1 SGHTA, CDR2 FQGTGA. CDR3 DNA sequence: TGTGCCAGCAGCTTAATCCATGACAGGGCTTATGGCTACACCTTC. It encodes CASSLIHDRAYGYTF.

The rearrangement uses TRBV6-4 and TRBJ2-2; D gene ambiguous. Trimming stripped 5 bases from V and 4 bases from J, with 8 bases between. The CDR3 contains 13 residues. The germline gives CDR1 MRHNA, CDR2 SNTAGT. CDR3 loop: CASSPSGTGELFF. DNA for the CDR3: TGTGCCAGCAGTCCTTCCGGCACCGGGGAGCTGTTTTTT.

The CDR3 reads CASSNRKNYGYTF. CDR3 DNA sequence: TGTGCCAGCTCGAACAGGAAAAACTATGGCTACACCTTC. The chain links TRBV6-5 to TRBJ1-2, with a weak D call TRBD1 (5 bases). The germline CDR1 and CDR2 sequences are MNHEY and SVGAGI. Trimming removed 8 bases from V and 2 bases from J, with 12 bases in between. This CDR3 is 13 amino acids long.

J is TRBJ1-6 and V is TRBV19; D is ambiguous. This CDR3 is built from 17 residues. V was pared by 1 base and J by 10 bases, with 20 bases between. Germline-derived CDR1 and CDR2 are LNHDA and SQIVND (reference sequence). CDR3 residues: CASSIGTVSGRGSPLHF. The CDR3 DNA is TGTGCCAGTAGTATAGGCACCGTTTCTGGGAGAGGATCACCCCTCCACTTT.

The gene calls are TRBV7-9 and TRBJ2-5; D is possibly TRBD2 (6 bases). Germline assignment: CDR1 SEHNR and CDR2 FQNEAQ (reference sequence). V was clipped by 2 bases and J by 5 bases, with 12 bases between them. The CDR3 sequence is 14 residues long. This CDR3 is CASSLPGVEETQYF. CDR3 nucleotide sequence: TGTGCCAGCAGCTTACCGGGGGTTGAGGAGACCCAGTACTTC.

The rearrangement links TRBV4-2 to TRBJ1-4; no clear D gene. The CDR3 consists of 14 residues. Per the germline V gene, CDR1 is LGHNA and CDR2 is YNFKEQ. The V end lost 3 bases, the J end lost 4 bases, and 9 bases lay between the germline ends. CDR3 in DNA: TGTGCCAGCAGCCATCTCCGGGTTAATGAAAAACTGTTTTTT. Its translation is CASSHLRVNEKLFF.

This clone occurred once. V usage is TRBV19 and J usage is TRBJ1-4; 8 bases agree with TRBD1. The CDR3 runs to 20 residues. With 7 bases clipped from V and 0 bases from J, the junction kept 19 bases outside the gene matches. Germline V gives CDR1 LNHDA, CDR2 SQIVND (reference sequence). The chain's CDR3 is CASTLQRGTGEFATNEKLFF. The CDR3 DNA follows: TGTGCCAGTACCCTACAAAGAGGGACAGGTGAATTTGCAACTAATGAAAAACTGTTTTTT.

The V call is TRBV7-2, the J call TRBJ2-5, with D uncertain. Germline CDR1 is SGHTA and CDR2 is FQGNSA. V was clipped by 3 bases and J by 7 bases, with 6 bases between them. This CDR3 contains 11 residues. CDR3 in amino acids: CASSLALTQYF. Here the CDR3 DNA reads TGTGCCAGCAGCTTGGCTTTGACCCAGTACTTC.

This chain uses TRBV6-1 with TRBJ1-6; possible D gene TRBD1, 6 bases. There are 14 residues in the CDR3. Germline V gene data show CDR1 as MNHNS and CDR2 as SASEGT. V dropped 1 base and J dropped 6 bases, with 7 bases sitting between them. DNA of the CDR3: TGTGCCAGCAGTGAAGGAGGGGGTAATTCACCCCTCCACTTT. As protein: CASSEGGGNSPLHF.

In this sample, this clone turned up once. V and J are TRBV20-1 and TRBJ2-7; 8 bases line up with TRBD2. After removal of 4 bases from V and 4 bases from J, the junction contained 0 bases not matched to a gene. There are 11 residues in the CDR3. The V gene's germline CDR1 is DFQATT and CDR2 SNEGSKA (reference sequence). The CDR3 region has the DNA TGCAGTGCTACTAGCGGGTACGAGCAGTACTTC. This translates into CSATSGYEQYF.